Following are 30 T cell receptor beta chains from one sample sequenced in a study of blood T cell repertoires in COVID-19. Produced via immunoSEQ multiplex PCR; TCRdb's table is partial and in-frame only. The sample holds 330,000 or so clones, 87% seen once. Source material: peripheral blood. The receptors come from a man aged 30 to 39 with COVID-19, enrolled during active disease.

This CDR3 reads CATSREFLYGASNSPLHF. Written as DNA, the CDR3 is TGTGCCACCAGCAGAGAATTTCTGTATGGGGCCTCGAATTCACCCCTCCACTTT. The V call is TRBV15, the J call TRBJ1-6, with a weak D call TRBD1 (5 bases). Germline V lookup: CDR1 LNHNV, CDR2 YYDKDF (reference sequence). V gave up 0 bases and J gave up 7 bases, with 19 bases separating them. This CDR3 comprises 18 residues.

V usage is TRBV6-5 and J usage is TRBJ1-5; a possible D gene is TRBD1 (6 bases). CDR3 length: 14 amino acids. The V gene lost 4 bases and the J gene lost 7 bases, with 14 bases spanning the gap. The germline V gene encodes CDR1 MNHEY and CDR2 SVGAGI. CDR3 sequence: CASSSEQGRQPQHF. The CDR3 DNA follows: TGTGCCAGCAGTTCGGAACAGGGTAGGCAGCCCCAGCATTTT.

Only one count was recorded for this clone. The chain links TRBV30 to TRBJ2-2; 7 bases are a match to TRBD2. The CDR3 sequence is 14 residues long. The V gene end was trimmed by 1 base and the J gene end by 3 bases; junction bases not matched to a gene: 2. Germline CDR1 is GTSNPN and CDR2 is SVGIG (reference sequence). The CDR3 protein is CAWSGGSYTGELFF. In DNA, the CDR3 is TGTGCCTGGAGTGGCGGGAGTTACACCGGGGAGCTGTTTTTT. The whole variable domain, remainder taken from reference TRBV30 and TRBJ2-2, is SQTIHQWPATLVQPVGSPLSLECTVEGTSNPNLYWYRQAAGRGLQLLFYSVGIGQISSEVPQNLSASRPQDRQFILSSKKLLLSDSGFYLCAWSGGSYTGELFFGEGSRLTVL.

The chain recombines TRBV27 with TRBJ1-4; 8 bases are shared with TRBD1. The CDR3 covers 18 residues. CDR1 is MNHEY and CDR2 is SMNVEV in the germline V gene (reference sequence). V shed 4 bases, J shed 1 base, and the junction held 11 bases outside the gene matches. In DNA form, the CDR3 reads TGTGCCAGCAGTTCCCCATCCAGACAGGGGAAAACTAATGAAAAACTGTTTTTT. Translating gives CASSSPSRQGKTNEKLFF.

The rearrangement links TRBV7-8 to TRBJ2-7; D possibly corresponds to TRBD2 (5 bases). Germline V CDR1 and CDR2: SGHVS, FQNEAQ. This CDR3 has 14 residues. V was trimmed by 2 bases and J by 3 bases, leaving 11 bases between them. CDR3 protein: CASSLLFGDYEQYF. Here the CDR3 DNA reads TGTGCCAGCAGCTTATTGTTCGGGGACTACGAGCAGTACTTC.

This clone has only a few counts. The sample holds other DNA sequences that translate to the same CDR3. The chain employs TRBV15 and TRBJ1-4; 9 nucleotides line up with TRBD1. This CDR3 spans 16 amino acids. CDR1 is LNHNV, CDR2 YYDKDF, per germline (reference sequence). With 3 bases clipped from V and 0 bases from J, the junction kept 2 bases outside the gene matches. CDR3 nucleotides: TGTGCCACCAGCAGGGACAGGGGAGCAACTAATGAAAAACTGTTTTTT. This sequence encodes CATSRDRGATNEKLFF.

V is TRBV2 and J is TRBJ1-6; 7 bases map to TRBD1. This CDR3 spans 14 amino acids. The V gene end was trimmed by 8 bases and the J gene end by 4 bases; junction bases not matched to a gene: 5. The germline CDR1 and CDR2 sequences are SNHLY and FYNNEI. The CDR3 here is CASGPGQYNSPLHF. As DNA, the CDR3 is TGTGCCAGCGGTCCGGGACAGTATAATTCACCCCTCCACTTT.

DNA for the CDR3: TGTGCCAGCAGCTTGACGGTCCCCGAATATGGCACTGAAGCTTTCTTT. Encoded protein: CASSLTVPEYGTEAFF. The rearrangement joins TRBV5-5 to TRBJ1-1; D unclear. CDR3 length equals 16 residues. Deletions cut 1 base from V and 4 bases from J, with 17 bases between. CDR1 is SGHKS, CDR2 YYEKEE, per germline (reference sequence).

This clone came up once. This chain uses TRBV18 with TRBJ1-2, with D hard to call. The CDR3 runs to 13 residues. The V end was cut by 8 bases, the J end by 6 bases, with 16 bases between. CDR1 and CDR2 from the germline V gene are KGHSH and LQKENI. CDR3 in amino acids: CASGPTLTDGYTF. The CDR3 coding sequence is TGTGCCAGCGGGCCGACCCTTACCGATGGCTACACCTTC.

The V gene is TRBV14, the J gene TRBJ2-1; TRBD1 is a possible D gene (6 bases). The CDR3 consists of 18 residues. From germline, CDR1 is SGHDN and CDR2 FVKESK. Trimming removed 3 bases from V and 0 bases from J, with 18 bases in between. In DNA form, the CDR3 reads TGTGCCAGCAGCCATCGACGCCATACAGGGAGCTCCTACAATGAGCAGTTCTTC. Its protein is CASSHRRHTGSSYNEQFF. Full variable domain (remainder filled in from reference TRBV14 and TRBJ2-1): EAGVTQFPSHSVIEKGQTVTLRCDPISGHDNLYWYRRVMGKEIKFLLHFVKESKQDESGMPNNRFLAERTGGTYSTLKVQPAELEDSGVYFCASSHRRHTGSSYNEQFFGPGTRLTVL.

The chain's CDR3 is CASSQEENEKLFF. The CDR3 DNA reads TGCGCCAGCAGCCAAGAAGAGAATGAAAAACTGTTTTTT. This chain connects TRBV4-3 to TRBJ1-4; D not resolved. V gave up 0 bases and J gave up 5 bases, with 4 bases separating them. The germline V gene has CDR1 LGHNA and CDR2 YSLEER. This CDR3 is built from 13 residues.

This sequence joins TRBV10-3 and TRBJ2-7, with D possibly being TRBD1 (6 bases). The CDR3 is 16 amino acids. Germline V CDR1 and CDR2: ENHRY, SYGVKD. Trimming took off 3 bases at V and 2 bases at J, with 17 bases between the two ends. CDR3: CAISDQPTGLTYEQYF. The CDR3, as DNA: TGTGCCATCAGTGATCAACCAACAGGGCTCACCTACGAGCAGTACTTC.

The V gene is TRBV7-2, the J gene TRBJ2-7; 7 bases agree with TRBD1. The germline V gene encodes CDR1 SGHTA and CDR2 FQGNSA. CDR3 length: 15 amino acids. With 5 bases clipped from V and 0 bases from J, the junction kept 7 bases outside the gene matches. The chain's CDR3 is CASSATGVPSYEQYF. The CDR3 DNA reads TGTGCCAGCAGCGCAACAGGGGTCCCCTCCTACGAGCAGTACTTC.

The CDR3 here is CAFTPSRVSSNQPQHF. As DNA, the CDR3 is TGTGCCTTTACCCCGAGCAGGGTCTCTAGCAATCAGCCCCAGCATTTT. The genes are TRBV30 and TRBJ1-5, with D maybe TRBD1 (5 bases). This CDR3 is 16 amino acids long. Trimming took 7 bases from V and 0 from J, leaving 19 bases between them. Germline-derived CDR1 and CDR2 are GTSNPN and SVGIG (reference sequence).

CDR3 DNA sequence: TGTGCCAGCAGTCTCCTAGCGGGAGTTTACTACGAGCAGTACTTC. It encodes CASSLLAGVYYEQYF. The V and J genes are TRBV7-2 and TRBJ2-7; 10 nucleotides agree with TRBD2. This CDR3 is built from 15 residues. V was pared by 6 bases and J by 3 bases, with 8 bases of the junction left unmatched. CDR1 and CDR2 from the germline V gene are SGHTA and FQGNSA. The whole variable domain, remainder taken from reference TRBV7-2 and TRBJ2-7, is GAGVSQSPSNKVTEKGKDVELRCDPISGHTALYWYRQSLGQGLEFLIYFQGNSAPDKSGLPSDRFSAERTGGSVSTLTIQRTQQEDSAVYLCASSLLAGVYYEQYFGPGTRLTVT.

The rearrangement uses TRBV30 and TRBJ2-5; D gene unclear. The germline V gene encodes CDR1 GTSNPN and CDR2 SVGIG (reference sequence). Trimming took off 3 bases at V and 2 bases at J, with 7 bases between the two ends. The CDR3 totals 12 residues. CDR3 sequence reads: CAWRVRQETQYF. CDR3 DNA sequence: TGTGCCTGGAGGGTCAGACAAGAGACCCAGTACTTC.

V usage is TRBV3-1 (or the pseudogene TRBV3-2) and J usage is TRBJ2-1; 10 bases line up with TRBD1. CDR1 is LGHDT and CDR2 is YNNKEL in the germline V gene (reference sequence). The CDR3 contains 16 residues. After removal of 4 bases from V and 9 bases from J, the junction contained 12 bases not matched to a gene. CDR3 protein: CASSLAGTGAGGEQFF. Here the CDR3 DNA reads TGTGCCAGCAGCCTGGCCGGGACAGGGGCCGGTGGTGAGCAGTTCTTC.

The CDR3 nucleotides are TGCGCCAGCAAAGTGTCAGGAACTAACTATGGCTACACCTTC. As protein: CASKVSGTNYGYTF. V gene TRBV5-1 combines with J gene TRBJ1-2; D unclear. The germline V gene has CDR1 SGHRS and CDR2 YFSETQ. Trimming took 6 bases from V and 0 from J, leaving 12 bases between them. CDR3 length: 14 residues.

V and J are TRBV24-1 and TRBJ2-2; TRBD2 matches 13 bases. CDR3 length: 19 residues. Germline V lookup: CDR1 KGHDR, CDR2 SFDVKD. The V segment lost 2 bases and the J segment 5 bases; nucleotides outside the gene matches: 10. The DNA for the CDR3 is TGTGCCACCAGTGATTGGACTAGCGGGGGCCTTCTTAATACCGGGGAGCTGTTTTTT. Its translation is CATSDWTSGGLLNTGELFF.

The genes are TRBV19 and TRBJ1-6, with 9 bases fitting TRBD1. Looked up from germline, CDR1 is LNHDA and CDR2 is SQIVND (reference sequence). V lost 7 bases and J lost 7; bases outside the gene matches: 5. The CDR3 extends over 14 amino acids. CDR3 sequence: CASKQGQGNSPLHF. The CDR3 DNA is TGTGCCAGTAAGCAAGGACAGGGGAATTCACCCCTCCACTTT.

CDR3 region: CASSLRKRGGLNEQFF. The CDR3 nucleotides read TGTGCCAGCAGCTTAAGAAAGCGGGGGGGCCTAAATGAGCAGTTCTTC. The J gene is TRBJ2-1, the V gene TRBV7-3, with 10 bases that match TRBD2. Germline CDR1 and CDR2: SGHTA and FQGTGA. There are 16 residues in the CDR3. V shed 1 base and J 7 bases; nucleotides not matched to a gene: 7.

The chain links TRBV7-2 to TRBJ1-1; D call uncertain. Trimming took 3 bases from V and 10 from J, leaving 12 bases between them. Per the germline V gene, CDR1 is SGHTA and CDR2 is FQGNSA. This CDR3 spans 12 amino acids. CDR3: CASSLGRRGAFF. CDR3 bases: TGTGCCAGCAGCTTGGGTCGGCGGGGAGCTTTCTTT.

The rearrangement uses TRBV7-7 and TRBJ2-2, with D unclear. The length of the CDR3 is 13 residues. From germline, CDR1 is SSHAT and CDR2 FNYEAQ (reference sequence). Trimming removed 10 bases from V and 2 bases from J, with 11 bases in between. The CDR3 region has the DNA TGTGCCACCTCTTTCCTTAACACCGGGGAGCTGTTTTTT. Its protein is CATSFLNTGELFF.

The chain combines TRBV28 with TRBJ2-5; D unresolved. V lost 8 bases, J lost 5 bases, and 9 bases lay in between. Germline CDR1 is MDHEN and CDR2 is SYDVKM. The CDR3 is 11 amino acids. In DNA, the CDR3 is TGTGCCAGCGCGGCAGTTGAGACCCAGTACTTC. Translation: CASAAVETQYF.

CDR3 sequence reads: CASSRGTGSYNEQFF. In DNA form, the CDR3 reads TGCGCCAGCAGCCGAGGGACAGGCTCCTACAATGAGCAGTTCTTC. V and J are TRBV5-1 and TRBJ2-1, with 8 bases lining up with TRBD1. Trimming at V came to 4 bases and at J to 0 bases, leaving 3 bases not matched to a gene. Per germline, CDR1 SGHRS and CDR2 YFSETQ. CDR3 length: 15 residues.

The V gene is TRBV6-5, the J gene TRBJ2-1, with 8 bases that match TRBD2. This CDR3 has 15 amino acids. Germline V lookup: CDR1 MNHEY, CDR2 SVGAGI. The trim removed 7 bases at V and 4 bases at J, leaving 9 bases unmatched. The CDR3 sequence: CASTLMIAGYNEQFF. The CDR3 DNA reads as TGTGCCAGCACCCTGATGATAGCGGGATACAATGAGCAGTTCTTC.

The rearrangement links TRBV3-1 (or the pseudogene TRBV3-2) to TRBJ2-3; 8 bases align to TRBD1. CDR1 is LGHDT, CDR2 YNNKEL, per germline (reference sequence). The CDR3 extends over 15 amino acids. After removal of 1 base from V and 6 bases from J, the junction contained 6 bases not matched to a gene. For the CDR3, the DNA is TGTGCCAGCAGCCAAGTATGGACAGGGAGGGATACGCAGTATTTT. Translated: CASSQVWTGRDTQYF.

V and J are TRBV7-2 and TRBJ2-1, with unresolved D. The CDR3 runs to 17 residues. Germline V lookup: CDR1 SGHTA, CDR2 FQGNSA. Between the trimmed V and J ends, which lost 5 bases and 1 base, there was a span of 18 bases. This CDR3 is CASSPSLQLFSYNEQFF. CDR3 DNA sequence: TGTGCCAGCAGCCCGTCCCTACAGCTCTTTTCCTACAATGAGCAGTTCTTC.

The chain uses TRBV19 and TRBJ2-2; 13 positions agree with TRBD2. V lost 5 bases and J lost 7; bases outside the gene matches: 4. Germline V gives CDR1 LNHDA, CDR2 SQIVND (reference sequence). This CDR3 contains 15 residues. This chain's CDR3 is CASSPTSGGSGELFF. In DNA, the CDR3 is TGTGCCAGTAGTCCGACTAGCGGGGGGAGCGGGGAGCTGTTTTTT.

This chain connects TRBV15 to TRBJ1-4; perhaps TRBD1 as D (6 bases). This CDR3 has 16 residues. The germline V gene has CDR1 LNHNV and CDR2 YYDKDF (reference sequence). V gave up 4 bases and J gave up 2 bases, with 14 bases separating them. The CDR3 protein is CATSTLADSTNEKLFF. CDR3 nucleotide sequence: TGTGCCACCAGCACGTTGGCGGACAGTACTAATGAAAAACTGTTTTTT.